These 23 T cell receptor beta chains were sequenced from one sample in a study of cytomegalovirus exposure and HLA in healthy donors. Assay used: immunoSEQ multiplex PCR; TCRdb lists only in-frame clones, some missing. Of about 240,000 clones in the sample, 70% to 90% are singletons; the top ten hold roughly 1.2%. Sequences were obtained from PBMCs. Receptors were obtained from a woman in her thirties in good health and CMV-seropositive.

This chain connects TRBV10-2 to TRBJ2-7; TRBD2 matches 7 bases. The CDR3 loop spans 15 amino acids. With 8 bases clipped from V and 0 bases from J, the junction kept 10 bases outside the gene matches. CDR1 WSHSY and CDR2 SAAADI come from the germline V gene. The CDR3 loop reads CASELTGGSSYEQYF. Here the CDR3 DNA reads TGCGCCAGCGAATTAACGGGAGGAAGCTCCTACGAGCAGTACTTC.

This clone has just a few counts. The chain couples TRBV7-8 to TRBJ1-2; 7 bases align to TRBD1. Per germline, CDR1 SGHVS and CDR2 FQNEAQ. Trimming cost V 4 bases and J 6 bases; bases outside gene matches: 8. The CDR3 extends over 14 amino acids. As DNA, the CDR3 is TGTGCCAGCAGCTCTTCAAGGACAGGCCATGGCTACACCTTC. It codes for CASSSSRTGHGYTF.

The chain employs TRBV27 and TRBJ2-1; D gene unclear. Germline V lookup: CDR1 MNHEY, CDR2 SMNVEV (reference sequence). V gave up 4 bases and J gave up 9 bases, with 16 bases separating them. The CDR3 totals 14 residues. CDR3 DNA sequence: TGTGCCAGCAGTTCCCTCGCGAGGCTTCCTGAGCAGTTCTTC. It is translated as CASSSLARLPEQFF.

The CDR3 loop is CSVDRANTEAFF. The DNA of the CDR3 is TGCAGCGTTGACAGGGCGAACACTGAAGCTTTCTTT. The gene calls are TRBV29-1 and TRBJ1-1, with TRBD1 as a possible D gene (5 bases). V was trimmed by 3 bases and J by 1 base, leaving 6 bases between them. Germline V gives CDR1 SQVTM, CDR2 ANQGSEA. The CDR3 totals 12 residues.

The chain has TRBV6-6 and TRBJ2-3, with TRBD2 matching over 8 bases. This CDR3 region has 14 residues. Germline loops: CDR1 MNHNY, CDR2 SVGAGI (reference sequence). The junction had 1 base not matched to a gene; V was cut back by 5 bases and J by 0 bases. The DNA of the CDR3 is TGTGCCAGCAGTCTAGCGGGCAGCACAGATACGCAGTATTTT. This codes for CASSLAGSTDTQYF.

The chain combines TRBV30 with TRBJ1-1; possibly TRBD1 for D (5 bases). Germline V gene data show CDR1 as GTSNPN and CDR2 as SVGIG (reference sequence). V shed 4 bases and J shed 1 base, with 10 bases lying between them. There are 13 residues in the CDR3. The CDR3 sequence is CAWMVRGNTEAFF. In DNA form, the CDR3 reads TGTGCCTGGATGGTTAGGGGGAACACTGAAGCTTTCTTT. The complete variable domain, with remaining parts taken from reference TRBV30 and TRBJ1-1, reads SQTIHQWPATLVQPVGSPLSLECTVEGTSNPNLYWYRQAAGRGLQLLFYSVGIGQISSEVPQNLSASRPQDRQFILSSKKLLLSDSGFYLCAWMVRGNTEAFFGQGTRLTVV.

The chain employs TRBV29-1 and TRBJ1-1; D not certain. The germline CDR1 and CDR2 sequences are SQVTM and ANQGSEA. This CDR3 has 13 residues. V lost 3 bases, J lost 1 base, and 9 bases lay in between. This CDR3 reads CSVDDGENTEAFF. The DNA for the CDR3 is TGCAGCGTTGATGACGGAGAGAACACTGAAGCTTTCTTT.

A few counts support this clone. The chain couples TRBV18 to TRBJ1-2; 11 nucleotides agree with TRBD1. CDR3 length: 15 amino acids. V lost 3 bases to trimming and J lost 3 bases; unmatched junction nucleotides: 3. Per the germline V gene, CDR1 is KGHSH and CDR2 is LQKENI. The CDR3 region is CASSPGQGADYGYTF. The CDR3 DNA reads as TGTGCCAGCTCACCCGGACAGGGGGCTGACTATGGCTACACCTTC.

J is TRBJ2-7 and V is TRBV27; D perhaps matches TRBD2 (6 bases). Trimming removed 1 base from V and 3 bases from J, with 10 bases in between. CDR1 and CDR2 from the germline V gene are MNHEY and SMNVEV (reference sequence). CDR3 length: 14 residues. CDR3 DNA: TGTGCCAGCAGTTTATACCCCGGGGGCTACGAGCAGTACTTC. Protein: CASSLYPGGYEQYF.

The V gene is TRBV9, the J gene TRBJ2-7; 9 bases align to TRBD1. Germline V gene sequence: CDR1 SGDLS, CDR2 YYNGEE. This CDR3 is 14 amino acids long. Losses at the gene ends were 3 bases for V and 5 bases for J; bases not matched to a gene: 6. The CDR3 DNA is TGTGCCAGCAGCGGGGGACAGGGTAGGAACGAGCAGTACTTC. This codes for CASSGGQGRNEQYF.

This chain connects TRBV4-1 to TRBJ2-7; 7 bases map to TRBD1. From germline, CDR1 is MGHRA and CDR2 YSYEKL. Trimming at V came to 1 base and at J to 7 bases, leaving 1 base not matched to a gene. This CDR3 is built from 12 residues. The CDR3 spells CASSQVRGEQYF. CDR3 coding DNA: TGCGCCAGCAGCCAAGTCAGGGGGGAGCAGTACTTC.

The J gene is TRBJ2-1, the V gene TRBV15, with 9 positions matching TRBD2. The ends lost 1 base at V and 8 bases at J; junction bases unmatched: 6. The CDR3 runs 15 residues. CDR1 is LNHNV, CDR2 YYDKDF, per germline (reference sequence). The CDR3 region has the DNA TGTGCCACCAGCAGAGGCCAGGGACTAGCCTATGAGCAGTTCTTC. Translated, it gives CATSRGQGLAYEQFF.

The chain has TRBV7-3 and TRBJ2-5, with TRBD1 matching 11 bases. V lost 2 bases, J lost 2 bases, and 4 bases stayed unmatched. Germline CDR1 is SGHTA and CDR2 is FQGTGA. The CDR3 contains 16 residues. The CDR3 nucleotides are TGTGCCAGCAGCTTAGTGGGGACAGGGGGACAAGAGACCCAGTACTTC. Translating gives CASSLVGTGGQETQYF.

The chain is built from TRBV28 and TRBJ1-1; TRBD1 agrees at 7 bases. This CDR3 has 15 amino acids. Trimming took 6 bases from V and 1 from J; bases not matched to a gene: 8. Germline loops: CDR1 MDHEN, CDR2 SYDVKM. The CDR3 DNA is TGTGCCAGCAGCCACCAACAGGGGCCGAACACTGAAGCTTTCTTT. Its translation is CASSHQQGPNTEAFF.

The rearrangement joins TRBV19 to TRBJ2-6; 7 bases are shared with TRBD1. The junction had 7 bases not matched to a gene; V was cut back by 5 bases and J by 6 bases. Germline loops: CDR1 LNHDA, CDR2 SQIVND (reference sequence). The CDR3 spans 15 residues. DNA of the CDR3: TGTGCCAGTAGTCTCAGACAGGGCCAGGCCAACGTCCTGACTTTC. Its translation: CASSLRQGQANVLTF.

V usage is TRBV28 and J usage is TRBJ1-5; D remains unclear. CDR3 length equals 13 residues. V lost 8 bases to trimming and J lost 4 bases, with 12 bases between them. Germline V gene data show CDR1 as MDHEN and CDR2 as SYDVKM. This CDR3 reads CASERPRNQPQHF. The CDR3 region has the DNA TGTGCCAGCGAGCGTCCGCGGAATCAGCCCCAGCATTTT.

In nucleotides, the CDR3 is TGCGCCAGCAGCCCGCCCGATAGCAGCCAAGAGACCCAGTACTTC. This encodes CASSPPDSSQETQYF. The V call is TRBV4-1, the J call TRBJ2-5; no firm D call. The germline CDR1 and CDR2 sequences are MGHRA and YSYEKL. Trimming removed 4 bases from V and 1 base from J, with 13 bases in between. The CDR3 runs to 15 residues.

The chain links TRBV28 to TRBJ2-7, with unresolved D. V was shortened by 4 bases and J by 0 bases, with 10 bases between the two germline ends. CDR3 size: 14 residues. Germline V gene data show CDR1 as MDHEN and CDR2 as SYDVKM. CDR3 in amino acids: CASSSPTLSYEQYF. CDR3 sequence (DNA): TGTGCCAGCAGTTCGCCGACACTCTCCTACGAGCAGTACTTC.

The rearrangement links TRBV4-1 to TRBJ2-7; the match to TRBD1 covers 9 bases. Germline lookup yields CDR1 MGHRA and CDR2 YSYEKL. Trimming removed 1 base from V and 4 bases from J; junction bases left unmatched: 8. The length of the CDR3 is 16 residues. The CDR3 loop is CASSQAQGQGRYEQYF. DNA for the CDR3: TGCGCCAGCAGCCAAGCGCAGGGACAGGGAAGGTACGAGCAGTACTTC.

The chain is built from TRBV30 and TRBJ1-5; 7 bases match TRBD1. CDR1 and CDR2 from the germline V gene are GTSNPN and SVGIG (reference sequence). After removal of 4 bases from V and 2 bases from J, the junction contained 8 bases not matched to a gene. The CDR3 sequence is 15 residues long. This CDR3 is CAWTLQGWGNQPQHF. DNA for the CDR3: TGTGCCTGGACCCTACAGGGGTGGGGCAATCAGCCCCAGCATTTT.

This chain uses TRBV6-1 with TRBJ2-1; D might be TRBD2 (6 bases). The germline V gene encodes CDR1 MNHNS and CDR2 SASEGT. CDR3 length: 15 amino acids. Trimming removed 3 bases from V and 1 base from J, with 10 bases in between. CDR3 loop: CASSERGSSYNEQFF. As DNA, the CDR3 is TGTGCCAGCAGTGAGCGGGGAAGTTCCTACAATGAGCAGTTCTTC.

The chain is built from TRBV28 and TRBJ1-4; D gene uncertain. In germline, CDR1 is MDHEN, CDR2 SYDVKM. This CDR3 spans 12 amino acids. Deletions cut 6 bases from V and 7 bases from J, with 9 bases between. CDR3 amino acids: CASSHEAEKLFF. The CDR3 DNA is TGTGCCAGCAGCCACGAGGCTGAAAAACTGTTTTTT.

The V gene is TRBV7-9, the J gene TRBJ1-3; D uncertain. Trimming shortened V by 1 base and J by 3 bases, and 10 bases separated the two germline ends. This CDR3 is 15 amino acids long. In germline, CDR1 is SEHNR, CDR2 FQNEAQ (reference sequence). CDR3 residues: CASSLDSSFGNTIYF. Written as DNA, the CDR3 is TGTGCCAGCAGCTTAGACAGCTCCTTTGGAAACACCATATATTTT.